This T cell receptor (beta chain) was recorded in a study of T cells after posttransplantation cyclophosphamide. The naive gate required viable CD3+CD4+ or CD3+CD8+ cells with CCR7+CD45RA+CD45RO-CD95-CD27+CD28+ phenotype. The junction had 7 bases not matched to a gene; V was cut back by 6 bases and J by 0 bases. The CDR3 has 16 amino acids. CDR1 and CDR2 from the germline V gene are SGHRS and YFSETQ. Notes on this clone: Antigen: not known.

Study results and limitations: Skin or GI-infiltrating T cells shared few TRB sequences with blood. Donor-recipient repertoire similarity was low at 1-2 months, rising over year one.

Clones were read by immunoSEQ multiplex PCR, and TCRdb kept only the in-frame ones, dropping some. Counted here are around 9,100 clones, roughly 98% occurring once; the ten biggest clones make up 0.25%. The sequence was collected from a woman aged 55-70 years in good health, CMV-negative, and a related stem cell transplant donor. The source material was naive CD4+ T cells sorted from PBMCs. The genes are TRBV5-1 and TRBJ2-2; 8 bases match TRBD2. The CDR3 bases are TGCGCCAGCAACCAAGCGGGAGCCCCGAACACCGGGGAGCTGTTTTTT. Its protein product is CASNQAGAPNTGELFF.